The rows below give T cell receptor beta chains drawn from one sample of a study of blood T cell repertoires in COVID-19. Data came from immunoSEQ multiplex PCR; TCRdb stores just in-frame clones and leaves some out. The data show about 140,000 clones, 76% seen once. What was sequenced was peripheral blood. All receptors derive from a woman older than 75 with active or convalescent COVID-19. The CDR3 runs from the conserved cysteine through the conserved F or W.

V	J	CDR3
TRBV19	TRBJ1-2	CASSSSGGAYGYTF
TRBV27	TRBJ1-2	CASRLMGGYGYTF
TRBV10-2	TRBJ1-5	CASSVRPWGPNQPQHF
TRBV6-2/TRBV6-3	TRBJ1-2	CASSYFQGGYTF
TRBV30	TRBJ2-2	CAWSVQVPNTGELFF
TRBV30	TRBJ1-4	CAWSVPGGAREKLFF
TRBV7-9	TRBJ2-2	CASSYLQGAPGELFF
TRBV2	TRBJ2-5	CASMTSAQETQYF
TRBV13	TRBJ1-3	CASSLVQGDTIYF
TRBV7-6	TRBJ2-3	CASSLEGLSTDTQYF
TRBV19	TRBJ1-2	CASSPGGGQGGYGYTF
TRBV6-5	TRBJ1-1	CASSTPGTANTEAFF
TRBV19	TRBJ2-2	CASSKRTGGAGELFF
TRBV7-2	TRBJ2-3	CASSQGGGRSDTQYF
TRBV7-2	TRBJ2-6	CASRLGGGAGANVLTF
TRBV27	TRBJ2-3	CASMRGSTDTQYF
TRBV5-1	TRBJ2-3	CASRRGDRVDTQYF
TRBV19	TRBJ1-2	CASSILGQGMRGYTF
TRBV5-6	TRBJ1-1	CASSPQTRNTEAFF
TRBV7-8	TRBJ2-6	CASRPAGGPSGANVLTF
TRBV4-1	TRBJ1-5	CASSQDGEGGQPQHF
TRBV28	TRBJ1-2	CAAHIPLGLPTDF
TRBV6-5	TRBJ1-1	CASSQPGQKPAFF
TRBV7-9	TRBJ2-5	CASSRLAGGLETQYF
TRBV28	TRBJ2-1	CASSFSGPYDEQFF
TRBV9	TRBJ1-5	CASSAQGIGNQPQHF
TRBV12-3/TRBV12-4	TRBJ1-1	CASSFSGNTEAFF
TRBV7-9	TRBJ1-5	CASSLNTDQPQHF
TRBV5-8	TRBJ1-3	CASSLDLSSGNTIYF
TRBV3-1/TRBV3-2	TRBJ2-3	CASSQGTNTQYF
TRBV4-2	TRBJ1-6	CASSQDRRLPLHF
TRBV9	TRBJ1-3	CASSEVGGGNTIYF
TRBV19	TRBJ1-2	CASSITRGGYGYTF
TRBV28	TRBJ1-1	CASSLSMVGGEAFF
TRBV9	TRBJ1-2	CASSVAGQSFGYTF
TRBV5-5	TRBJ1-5	CASSRQGRPDQPQHF
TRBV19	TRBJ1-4	CASSDPTGTGVEKLFF
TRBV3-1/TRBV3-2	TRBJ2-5	CASSPSGVNTQYF
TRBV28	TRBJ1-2	CASSWTGRGYYGYTF
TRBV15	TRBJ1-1	CATSRDLAYTEAFF